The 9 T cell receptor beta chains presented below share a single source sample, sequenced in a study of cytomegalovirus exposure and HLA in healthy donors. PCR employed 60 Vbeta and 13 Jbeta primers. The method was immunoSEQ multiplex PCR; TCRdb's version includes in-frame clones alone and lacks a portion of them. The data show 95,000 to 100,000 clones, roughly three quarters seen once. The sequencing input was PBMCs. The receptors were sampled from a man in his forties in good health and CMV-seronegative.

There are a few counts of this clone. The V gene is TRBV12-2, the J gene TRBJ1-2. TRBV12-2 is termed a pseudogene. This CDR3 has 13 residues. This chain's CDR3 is CASRFYQADGYTF. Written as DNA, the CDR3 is TGTGCAAGTCGCTTTTATCAAGCGGATGGCTACACCTTC.

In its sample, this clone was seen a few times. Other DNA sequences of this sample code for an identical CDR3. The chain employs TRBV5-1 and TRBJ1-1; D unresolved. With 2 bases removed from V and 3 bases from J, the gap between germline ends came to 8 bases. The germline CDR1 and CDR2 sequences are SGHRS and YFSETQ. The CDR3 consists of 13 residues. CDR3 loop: CASSLGRDTEAFF. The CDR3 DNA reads TGCGCCAGCAGCTTAGGGAGGGACACTGAAGCTTTCTTT.

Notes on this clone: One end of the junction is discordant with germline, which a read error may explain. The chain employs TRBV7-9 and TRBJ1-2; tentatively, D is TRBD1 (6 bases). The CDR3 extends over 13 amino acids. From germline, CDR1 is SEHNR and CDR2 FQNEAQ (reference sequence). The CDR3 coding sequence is TGTTCCAGCAGCTTAGCAGGGGAATATGGCTACACCTTC. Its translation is CSSSLAGEYGYTF.

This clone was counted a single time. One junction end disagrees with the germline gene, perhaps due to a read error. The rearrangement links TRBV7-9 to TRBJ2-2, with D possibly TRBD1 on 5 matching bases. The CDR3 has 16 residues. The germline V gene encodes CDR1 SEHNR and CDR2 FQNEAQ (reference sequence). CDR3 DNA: TGTGCCAGCAGCCCTCAGGGCAGGGTGAACGCCGGGGAGCTGTTTTTT. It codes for CASSPQGRVNAGELFF.

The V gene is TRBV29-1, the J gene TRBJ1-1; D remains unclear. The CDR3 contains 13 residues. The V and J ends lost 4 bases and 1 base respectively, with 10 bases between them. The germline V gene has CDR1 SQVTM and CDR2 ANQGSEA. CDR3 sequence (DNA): TGCAGCGTTGTAGCCTACACGAACACTGAAGCTTTCTTT. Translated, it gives CSVVAYTNTEAFF.

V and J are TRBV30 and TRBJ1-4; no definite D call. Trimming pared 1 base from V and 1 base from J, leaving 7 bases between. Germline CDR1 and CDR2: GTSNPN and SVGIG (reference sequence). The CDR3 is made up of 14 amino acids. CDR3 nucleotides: TGTGCCTGGAGTGGACCGGGAACTAATGAAAAACTGTTTTTT. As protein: CAWSGPGTNEKLFF.

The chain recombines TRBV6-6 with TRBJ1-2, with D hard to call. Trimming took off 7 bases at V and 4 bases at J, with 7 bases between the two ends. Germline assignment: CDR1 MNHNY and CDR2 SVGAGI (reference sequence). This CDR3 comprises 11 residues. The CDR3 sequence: CASTEGYGYTF. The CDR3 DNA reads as TGTGCCAGCACGGAGGGCTATGGCTACACCTTC.

The CDR3 bases are TGTGCCAGCTCACCATCGACAGTAATTGACGGAAAACTGTTTTTT. The encoded protein is CASSPSTVIDGKLFF. V and J are TRBV18 and TRBJ1-4, with TRBD1 as a possible D gene (5 bases). V lost 2 bases and J 10 bases, leaving 17 bases between the germline ends. CDR3 length: 15 amino acids. Germline CDR1 is KGHSH and CDR2 is LQKENI.

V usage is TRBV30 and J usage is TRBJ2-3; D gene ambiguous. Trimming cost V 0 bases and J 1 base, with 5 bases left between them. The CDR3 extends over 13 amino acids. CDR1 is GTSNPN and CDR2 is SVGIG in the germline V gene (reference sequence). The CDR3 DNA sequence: TGTGCCTGGAGTGTACAGCGCACAGATACGCAGTATTTT. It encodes CAWSVQRTDTQYF.